This T cell receptor (beta chain) was identified in a study of post-analysis software for immune sequencing data. Study-wide context: Progressive-relapsing, secondary progressive and relapsing-remitting multiple sclerosis were among the disease courses included.

Study conclusions and caveats: Controls had significantly higher normalized Chao1 diversity than multiple sclerosis patients. Four to six TRBV segments were more frequent in patients than controls; TRBV5-6, TRBV5-1 and TRBV20-1 belonged to this group. Samples from one preparation batch, clustered by F measure, grouped strongly together.

Unique molecular identifiers tagged the TCR beta cDNA libraries. There were roughly 0.9 to 10 million T cells, and approximately 480,000 cDNA molecules came from them. TCRdb re-called the PCR reads with MiXCR, one entry per CDR3 protein. The sample lists roughly 200,000 distinct CDR3 sequences, over 25% occurring once. This clonotype was recorded a few times. What it binds is not known. The CDR3 consists of 14 residues. V was pared by 2 bases and J by 1 base, with 8 bases between. CDR1 and CDR2 (germline): MNHNS, SASEGT. This clonotype originated in a girl aged 2-17 years with multiple sclerosis. The chain is built from TRBV6-1 and TRBJ1-1; D perhaps matches TRBD1 (5 bases). The sample taken for sequencing was blood. CDR3 in amino acids: CASSEPGSNTEAFF. The CDR3 nucleotides read TGTGCCAGCAGTGAACCAGGGTCGAACACTGAAGCTTTCTTT.